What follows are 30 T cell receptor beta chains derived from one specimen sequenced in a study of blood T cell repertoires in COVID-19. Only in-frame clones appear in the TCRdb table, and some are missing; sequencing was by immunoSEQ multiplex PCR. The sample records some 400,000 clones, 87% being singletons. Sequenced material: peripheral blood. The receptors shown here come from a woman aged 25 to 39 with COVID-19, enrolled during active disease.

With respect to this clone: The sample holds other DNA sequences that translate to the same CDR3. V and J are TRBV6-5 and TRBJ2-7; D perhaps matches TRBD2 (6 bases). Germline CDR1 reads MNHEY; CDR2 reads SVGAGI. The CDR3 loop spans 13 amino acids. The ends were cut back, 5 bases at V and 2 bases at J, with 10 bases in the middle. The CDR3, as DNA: TGTGCCAGCAGTCCCGGGACTCCCTACGAGCAGTACTTC. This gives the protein CASSPGTPYEQYF.

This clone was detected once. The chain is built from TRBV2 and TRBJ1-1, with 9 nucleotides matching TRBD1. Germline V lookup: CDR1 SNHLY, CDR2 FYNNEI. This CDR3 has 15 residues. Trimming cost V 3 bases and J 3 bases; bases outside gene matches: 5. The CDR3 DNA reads TGTGCCAGCAGTGACAACACAGGGGGCTACACTGAAGCTTTCTTT. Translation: CASSDNTGGYTEAFF. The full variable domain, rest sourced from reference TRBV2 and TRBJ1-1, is EPEVTQTPSHQVTQMGQEVILRCVPISNHLYFYWYRQILGQKVEFLVSFYNNEISEKSEIFDDQFSVERPDGSNFTLKIRSTKLEDSAMYFCASSDNTGGYTEAFFGQGTRLTVV.

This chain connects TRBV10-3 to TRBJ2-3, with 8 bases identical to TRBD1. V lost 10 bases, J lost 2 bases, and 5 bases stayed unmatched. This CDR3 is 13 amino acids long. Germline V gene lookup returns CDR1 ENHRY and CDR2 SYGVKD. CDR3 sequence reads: CATATGATDTQYF. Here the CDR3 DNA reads TGTGCCACCGCGACAGGGGCCACAGATACGCAGTATTTT.

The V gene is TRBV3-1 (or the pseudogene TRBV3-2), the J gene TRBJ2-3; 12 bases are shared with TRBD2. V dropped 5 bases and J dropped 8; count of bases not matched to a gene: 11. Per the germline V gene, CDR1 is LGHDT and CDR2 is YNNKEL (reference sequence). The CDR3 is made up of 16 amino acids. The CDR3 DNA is TGTGCCAGCAGCTTCCGGACTAGCGGGACTATCGTTACGCAGTATTTT. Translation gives CASSFRTSGTIVTQYF.

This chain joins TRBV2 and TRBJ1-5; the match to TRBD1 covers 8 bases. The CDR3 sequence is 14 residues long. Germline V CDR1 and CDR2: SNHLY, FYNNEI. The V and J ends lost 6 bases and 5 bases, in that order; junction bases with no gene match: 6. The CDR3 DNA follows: TGTGCCAGCAGGGATACAGGGGGGTATCAGCCCCAGCATTTT. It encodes CASRDTGGYQPQHF.

For the CDR3, the DNA is TGTGCCAGCTCAGGACAGACTGGAAACACCATATATTTT. It yields the protein CASSGQTGNTIYF. The gene calls are TRBV18 and TRBJ1-3; tentatively, D is TRBD1 (6 bases). V was pared by 5 bases and J by 2 bases, with 7 bases between. Looked up from germline, CDR1 is KGHSH and CDR2 is LQKENI. The CDR3 runs 13 residues.

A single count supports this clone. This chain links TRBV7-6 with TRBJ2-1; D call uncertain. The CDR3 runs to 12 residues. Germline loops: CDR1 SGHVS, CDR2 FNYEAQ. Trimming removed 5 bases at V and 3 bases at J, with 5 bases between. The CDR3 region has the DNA TGTGCCAGCAGCCCAGACTACAATGAGCAGTTCTTC. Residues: CASSPDYNEQFF.

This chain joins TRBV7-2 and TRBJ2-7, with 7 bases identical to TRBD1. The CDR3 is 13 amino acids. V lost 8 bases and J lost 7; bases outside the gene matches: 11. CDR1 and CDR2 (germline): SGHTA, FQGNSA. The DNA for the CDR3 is TGTGCCAGCCCTATCGACAGGGTTGGTGAGCAGTACTTC. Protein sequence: CASPIDRVGEQYF.

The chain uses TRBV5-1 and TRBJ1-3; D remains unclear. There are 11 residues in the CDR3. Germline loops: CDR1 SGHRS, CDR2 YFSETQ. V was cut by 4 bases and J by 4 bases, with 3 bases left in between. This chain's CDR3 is CASSTGNTIYF. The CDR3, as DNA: TGCGCCAGCAGCACAGGAAACACCATATATTTT.

The CDR3 region has the DNA TGTGCCAGCTCACCACCCACAGTAAACATTCAGTACTTC. Its protein product is CASSPPTVNIQYF. The chain has TRBV18 and TRBJ2-4; D remains ambiguous. Per the germline V gene, CDR1 is KGHSH and CDR2 is LQKENI. This CDR3 has 13 residues. V lost 0 bases and J lost 6, with 6 bases in between.

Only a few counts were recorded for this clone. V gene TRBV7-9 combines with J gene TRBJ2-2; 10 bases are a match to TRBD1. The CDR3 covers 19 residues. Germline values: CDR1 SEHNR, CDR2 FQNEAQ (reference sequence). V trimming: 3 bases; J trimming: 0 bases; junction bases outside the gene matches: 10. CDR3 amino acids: CASSLIPGQGYSNTGELFF. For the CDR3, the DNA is TGTGCCAGCAGCTTGATACCGGGACAGGGGTATTCGAACACCGGGGAGCTGTTTTTT.

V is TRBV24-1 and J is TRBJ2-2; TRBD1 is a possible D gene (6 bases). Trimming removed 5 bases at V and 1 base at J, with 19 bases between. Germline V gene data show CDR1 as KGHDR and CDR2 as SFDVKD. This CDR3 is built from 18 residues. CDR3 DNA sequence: TGTGCCACCAGTGCCCTCCCCCCGGGACACCTGAACACCGGGGAGCTGTTTTTT. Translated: CATSALPPGHLNTGELFF.

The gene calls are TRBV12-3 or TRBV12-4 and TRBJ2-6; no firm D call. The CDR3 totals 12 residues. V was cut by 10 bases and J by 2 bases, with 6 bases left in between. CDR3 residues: CATKTGANVLTF. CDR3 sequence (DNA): TGTGCCACCAAAACTGGGGCCAACGTCCTGACTTTC.

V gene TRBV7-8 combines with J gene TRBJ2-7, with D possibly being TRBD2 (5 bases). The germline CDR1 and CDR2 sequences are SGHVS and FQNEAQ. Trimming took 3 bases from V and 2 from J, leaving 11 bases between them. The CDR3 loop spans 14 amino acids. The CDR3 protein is CASSLAAVTYEQYF. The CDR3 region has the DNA TGTGCCAGCAGCTTGGCAGCGGTCACCTACGAGCAGTACTTC.

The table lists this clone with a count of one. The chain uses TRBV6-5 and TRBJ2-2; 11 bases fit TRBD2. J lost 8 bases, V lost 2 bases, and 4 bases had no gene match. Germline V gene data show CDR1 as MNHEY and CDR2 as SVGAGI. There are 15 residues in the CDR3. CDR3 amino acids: CASSYGSGRDGELFF. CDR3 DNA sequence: TGTGCCAGCAGTTACGGTAGCGGGAGGGATGGGGAGCTGTTTTTT.

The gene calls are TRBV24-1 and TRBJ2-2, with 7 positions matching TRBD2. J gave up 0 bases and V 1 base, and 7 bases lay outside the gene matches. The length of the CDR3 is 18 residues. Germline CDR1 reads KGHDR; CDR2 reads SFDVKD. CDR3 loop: CATSDFPSGDANTGELFF. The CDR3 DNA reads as TGTGCCACCAGTGATTTCCCTAGCGGAGACGCGAACACCGGGGAGCTGTTTTTT.

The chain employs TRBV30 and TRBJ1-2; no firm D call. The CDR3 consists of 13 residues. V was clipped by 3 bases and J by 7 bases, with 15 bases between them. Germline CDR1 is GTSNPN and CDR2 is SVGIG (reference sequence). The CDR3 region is CAWRISLISGYTF. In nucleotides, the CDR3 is TGTGCCTGGAGGATCTCCCTGATCAGTGGCTACACCTTC.

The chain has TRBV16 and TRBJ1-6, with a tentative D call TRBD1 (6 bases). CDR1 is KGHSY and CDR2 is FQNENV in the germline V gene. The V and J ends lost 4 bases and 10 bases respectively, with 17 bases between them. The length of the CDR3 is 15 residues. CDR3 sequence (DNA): TGTGCCAGCAGCCCCCCGGGACAACCGGGATCACCCCTCCACTTT. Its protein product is CASSPPGQPGSPLHF.

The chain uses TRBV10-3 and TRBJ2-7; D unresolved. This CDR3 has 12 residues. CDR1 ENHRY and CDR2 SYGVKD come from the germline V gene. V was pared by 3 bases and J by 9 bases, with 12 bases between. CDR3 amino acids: CAISDKERGQYF. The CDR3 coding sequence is TGTGCCATCAGTGACAAGGAGAGAGGGCAGTACTTC.

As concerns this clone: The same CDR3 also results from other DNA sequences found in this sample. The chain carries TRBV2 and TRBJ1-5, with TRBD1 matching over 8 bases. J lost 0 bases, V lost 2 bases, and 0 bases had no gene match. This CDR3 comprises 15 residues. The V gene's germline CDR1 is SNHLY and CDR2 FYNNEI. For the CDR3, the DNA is TGTGCCAGCAGTGAACAGGGGGCTAGCAATCAGCCCCAGCATTTT. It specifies CASSEQGASNQPQHF.

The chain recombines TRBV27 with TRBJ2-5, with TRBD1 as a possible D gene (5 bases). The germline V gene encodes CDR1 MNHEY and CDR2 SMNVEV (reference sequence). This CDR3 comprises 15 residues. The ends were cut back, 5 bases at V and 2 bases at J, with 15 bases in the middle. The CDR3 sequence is CASSPATQGQETQYF. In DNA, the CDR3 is TGTGCCAGCAGTCCGGCAACTCAGGGACAAGAGACCCAGTACTTC.

The CDR3 spells CASSPTGTGGLFYEQYF. CDR3 DNA sequence: TGCGCCAGCAGCCCGACCGGGACAGGGGGCTTGTTTTACGAGCAGTACTTC. The chain couples TRBV4-3 to TRBJ2-7, with TRBD1 matching 12 bases. Trimming removed 4 bases from V and 4 bases from J; junction bases left unmatched: 11. The CDR3 is 17 residues long. Germline V lookup: CDR1 LGHNA, CDR2 YSLEER.

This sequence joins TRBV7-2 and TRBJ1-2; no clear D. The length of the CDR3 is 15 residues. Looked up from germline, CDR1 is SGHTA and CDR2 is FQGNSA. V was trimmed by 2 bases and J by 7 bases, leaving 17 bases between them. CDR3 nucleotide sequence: TGTGCCAGCAGCTTATTGTGGAGTCCCCAGTCTGGCTACACCTTC. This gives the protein CASSLLWSPQSGYTF.

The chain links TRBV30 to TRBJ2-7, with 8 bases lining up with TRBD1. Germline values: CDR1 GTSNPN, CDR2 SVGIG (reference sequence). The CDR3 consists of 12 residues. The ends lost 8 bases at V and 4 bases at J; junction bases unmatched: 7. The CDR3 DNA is TGTGCCAGACGGACAGGGAGTTACGAGCAGTACTTC. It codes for CARRTGSYEQYF.

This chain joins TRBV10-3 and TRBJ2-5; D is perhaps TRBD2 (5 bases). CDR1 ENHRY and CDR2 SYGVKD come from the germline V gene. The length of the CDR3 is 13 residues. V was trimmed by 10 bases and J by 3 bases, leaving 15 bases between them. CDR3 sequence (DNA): TGTGCCACCTCACTAGAATACAAAGAGACCCAGTACTTC. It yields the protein CATSLEYKETQYF.

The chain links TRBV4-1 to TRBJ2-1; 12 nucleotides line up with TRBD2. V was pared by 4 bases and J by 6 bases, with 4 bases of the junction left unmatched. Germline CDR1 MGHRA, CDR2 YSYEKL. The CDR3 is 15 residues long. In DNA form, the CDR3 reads TGCGCCAGCAGCCCGTTGACTAGCGGGAGCAATGAGCAGTTCTTC. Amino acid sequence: CASSPLTSGSNEQFF.

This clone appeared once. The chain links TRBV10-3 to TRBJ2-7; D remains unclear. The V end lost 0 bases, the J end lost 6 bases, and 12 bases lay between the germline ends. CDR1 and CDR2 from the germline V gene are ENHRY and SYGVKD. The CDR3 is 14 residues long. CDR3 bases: TGTGCCATCAGTGAGTCGGGCAGTACCGTCGAGCAGTACTTC. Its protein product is CAISESGSTVEQYF.

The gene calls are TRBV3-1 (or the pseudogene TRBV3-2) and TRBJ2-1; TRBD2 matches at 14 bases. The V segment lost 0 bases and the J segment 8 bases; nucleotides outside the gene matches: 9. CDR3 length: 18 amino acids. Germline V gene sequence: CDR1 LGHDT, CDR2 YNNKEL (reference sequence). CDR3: CASSQDRGLAGDSHEQFF. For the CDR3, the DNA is TGTGCCAGCAGCCAAGATAGGGGACTAGCGGGAGATTCGCATGAGCAGTTCTTC.

Written as DNA, the CDR3 is TGTGCCAGCAGGACAGGGGGGGCGGAGACCCAGTACTTC. The encoded protein is CASRTGGAETQYF. The genes are TRBV28 and TRBJ2-5, with 9 positions matching TRBD1. V shed 6 bases, J shed 5 bases, and the junction held 4 bases outside the gene matches. Germline V gene lookup returns CDR1 MDHEN and CDR2 SYDVKM. The CDR3 runs 13 residues.

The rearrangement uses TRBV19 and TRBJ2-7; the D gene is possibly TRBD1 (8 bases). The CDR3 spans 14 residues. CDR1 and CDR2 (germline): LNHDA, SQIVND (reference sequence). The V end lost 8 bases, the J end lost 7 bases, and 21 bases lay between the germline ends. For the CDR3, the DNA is TGTGCCAGTCGCGGGGGCGGACAGGGTACTGAGCAGTACTTC. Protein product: CASRGGGQGTEQYF.